These T cell receptor beta chains were read from a single sample in a study of T cells after yellow fever vaccination. TCRdb re-called the 5' RACE reads with MiXCR, one entry per CDR3 protein. Counted here are about 510,000 distinct CDR3 sequences, 21% occurring once; the ten biggest clones make up about a sixth. The starting material was PBMCs, obtained approximately 22 days after the first yellow fever vaccination. These receptors all come from a young man who received the YFV17D yellow fever vaccine. Both conserved end residues are part of each CDR3. Fields, in order: clone size, D gene, J gene, V gene, CDR3 DNA, CDR3 protein. D genes are given only for firm matches. Where a row states a size, it is once, few, many or the class of an expanded clone; other rows omit it.

many	.	TRBJ2-3	TRBV12-3/TRBV12-4	TGTGCCAGCAGTTTGGATTTACAGGGTAGCACAGATACGCAGTATTTT	CASSLDLQGSTDTQYF
.	TRBD2	TRBJ2-5	TRBV7-3	TGTGCCAGCTCTAGACTAGCGGAAGAGACCCAGTACTTC	CASSRLAEETQYF
many	.	TRBJ1-1	TRBV12-3/TRBV12-4	TGTGCCAGCAGTTTTTCTGGAGGCTATTACACTGAAGCTTTCTTT	CASSFSGGYYTEAFF
many	TRBD2	TRBJ2-1	TRBV11-2	TGTGCCAGCAGCTTGGGGGGGGAAAATGAGCAGTTCTTC	CASSLGGENEQFF
few	TRBD1	TRBJ2-1	TRBV7-3	TGTGCCAGCAGCCGACAGGGCCCCTCCTACAATGAGCAGTTCTTC	CASSRQGPSYNEQFF
few	.	TRBJ1-2	TRBV29-1	TGCAGCGCATCCAGGACGGTTGATGGCTACACCTTC	CSASRTVDGYTF
few	.	TRBJ1-1	TRBV5-1	TGCGCCAGCAACAGCGGGACACCGAACACTGAAGCTTTCTTT	CASNSGTPNTEAFF
few	.	TRBJ2-1	TRBV11-2	TGTGCCAGCAGCTTTAGGGGGTCGGTCACCTACAATGAGCAGTTCTTC	CASSFRGSVTYNEQFF
few	TRBD2	TRBJ2-1	TRBV6-5	TGTGCCAGCAGTCCCCCGGATAGCGGGGGCAGGGGTGAGCAGTTCTTC	CASSPPDSGGRGEQFF
few	.	TRBJ1-1	TRBV7-2	TGTGCCAGCAGCTTATGGCAGACTGAAGCTTTCTTT	CASSLWQTEAFF
.	.	TRBJ1-1	TRBV4-3	TGCGCCAGCAGCCAAGAAACAGGGCTGAACACTGAAGCTTTCTTT	CASSQETGLNTEAFF
.	TRBD1	TRBJ1-1	TRBV4-1	TGCGCCAGCAGCCCTCAGGGGGGGTACACTGAAGCTTTCTTT	CASSPQGGYTEAFF
few	.	TRBJ1-1	TRBV12-3/TRBV12-4	TGTGCCAGTTTCGGGGGCACTGAAGCTTTCTTT	CASFGGTEAFF
.	.	TRBJ1-1	TRBV6-1	TGTGCCAGCAGTAAACCCGGGGGAAACAAGAACACTGAAGCTTTCTTT	CASSKPGGNKNTEAFF
.	TRBD1	TRBJ1-2	TRBV5-1	TGCGCCAGCAGATACTCCGGGACAGGGGGTCTTTATGGCTACACCTTC	CASRYSGTGGLYGYTF
.	TRBD2	TRBJ2-3	TRBV10-3	TGTGCCATCAGTGATTTCGAGCGGGGGGGCCTCAAAGATACGCAGTATTTT	CAISDFERGGLKDTQYF
.	TRBD1	TRBJ2-7	TRBV5-1	TGCGCCAGCCGGACAGGGGTCGGGACCTACGAGCAGTACTTC	CASRTGVGTYEQYF
few	.	TRBJ1-1	TRBV5-1	TGCGCCAGCAGCTTGGCCCCGGGGCTGTCGAACACTGAAGCTTTCTTT	CASSLAPGLSNTEAFF
many	.	TRBJ1-3	TRBV4-1	TGCGCCAGCAGCCGAGGGGGGATAATCCTCTCTGGAAACACCATATATTTT	CASSRGGIILSGNTIYF